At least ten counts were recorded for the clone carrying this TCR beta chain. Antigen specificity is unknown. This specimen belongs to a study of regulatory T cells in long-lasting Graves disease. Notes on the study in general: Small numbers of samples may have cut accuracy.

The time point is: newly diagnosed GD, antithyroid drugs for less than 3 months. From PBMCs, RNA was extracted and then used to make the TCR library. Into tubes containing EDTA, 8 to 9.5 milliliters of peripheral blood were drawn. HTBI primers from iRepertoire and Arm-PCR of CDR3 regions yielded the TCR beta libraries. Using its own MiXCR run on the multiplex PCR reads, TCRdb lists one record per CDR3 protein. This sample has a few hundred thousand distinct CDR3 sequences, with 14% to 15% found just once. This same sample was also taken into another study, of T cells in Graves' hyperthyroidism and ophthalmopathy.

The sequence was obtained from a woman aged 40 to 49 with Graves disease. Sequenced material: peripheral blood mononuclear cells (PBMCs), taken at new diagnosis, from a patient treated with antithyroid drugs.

In nucleotides, the CDR3 is TGTGCCAGCAGTTTAGAAGGCAGGGGGCACACTAATGAAAAACTGTTTTTT. This translates into CASSLEGRGHTNEKLFF. The chain uses TRBV12-3 or TRBV12-4 and TRBJ1-4; 8 bases fit TRBD1. The CDR3 is made up of 17 amino acids. V lost 1 base, J lost 2 bases, and 6 bases stayed unmatched.